A selection of T cell receptor beta chains follows, all from one sample in a study of T cells in Graves' hyperthyroidism and ophthalmopathy. TCRdb reprocessed the multiplex PCR reads with MiXCR, giving one entry per CDR3 protein. Among 750,000 to 900,000 distinct CDR3 sequences listed, approximately 40% were seen once. The sequenced sample consisted of blood. The source of these receptors is a man younger than 30 with Graves' hyperthyroidism. Both conserved end residues are part of each CDR3. Each record gives: V gene, D gene, clone size, J gene, CDR3 DNA, CDR3 protein. The D gene is left open where the match is weak. Expanded clones are given a class, and other clones once, few, many or no size at all.

>TRBV2|.|.|TRBJ1-4
TGTGCCAGCAGTGGGGGGCAGGATGAAAAACTGTTTTTT
CASSGGQDEKLFF
>TRBV10-3|.|.|TRBJ1-1
TGTGCCATCAGTCTCGGACCTGGCCTTGGACCGCCGAACACTGAAGCTTTCTTT
CAISLGPGLGPPNTEAFF
>TRBV20-1|.|few|TRBJ1-4
TGCAGTGCCGCAGGGAGGACTAATGAAAAACTGTTTTTT
CSAAGRTNEKLFF
>TRBV20-1|TRBD2|many|TRBJ2-7
TGCAGTGCTGGTTCCGGGGGGGAGCGGTACGAGCAGTACTTC
CSAGSGGERYEQYF
>TRBV6-2/TRBV6-3|.|few|TRBJ1-2
TGTGCCAGCAGTCACGGGACTAACGGCTACACCTTC
CASSHGTNGYTF
>TRBV5-5|.|few|TRBJ1-1
TGTGCCAGCAATCGGAGGGCGGGCGACACTGAAGCTTTCTTT
CASNRRAGDTEAFF
>TRBV5-6|.|few|TRBJ1-1
TGTGCCAGCAGGGGGCGGACAGTGTACACTGAAGCTTTCTTT
CASRGRTVYTEAFF
>TRBV9|.|many|TRBJ2-5
TGTGCCAGCAGCGGGGGCGGCTGGACCCAGTACTTC
CASSGGGWTQYF
>TRBV12-3/TRBV12-4|TRBD1|few|TRBJ1-6
TGTGCCAGCAGTTTGGACCCAGGGACAGGCTGGAAGGCCCTCCACTTT
CASSLDPGTGWKALHF
>TRBV29-1|.|.|TRBJ2-7
TGCAGCTTTGGGGGGACCTACGAGCAGTACTTC
CSFGGTYEQYF
>TRBV2|TRBD1|.|TRBJ2-7
TGTGCCAGCAGTTTAGGACAGGGGATGCTAGAGCAGTACTTC
CASSLGQGMLEQYF
>TRBV2|.|.|TRBJ2-5
TGTGCTAGCAAACGTTTCGGAGCGCTCCAAGAGACCCAGTACTTC
CASKRFGALQETQYF
>TRBV9|TRBD1|.|TRBJ2-7
TGTGCCAGCAGTACGGGACAGGGCCCCTACGAGCAGTACTTC
CASSTGQGPYEQYF
>TRBV6-1|TRBD1|.|TRBJ1-6
TGTGCCAGCAGACTGCTGGACAGGGGAGATTCACCCCTCCACTTT
CASRLLDRGDSPLHF
>TRBV25-1|.|many|TRBJ2-2
TGTGCCAGCAGTGGGCAGGATCACACCGGGGAGCTGTTTTTT
CASSGQDHTGELFF
>TRBV7-9|.|.|TRBJ2-7
TGTGCCAGCAGCTCCGCGGGACGGCGCGAGCAGTACTTC
CASSSAGRREQYF
>TRBV20-1|.|.|TRBJ1-5
TGCAGTGACGGATATAGCAATCAGCCCCAGCATTTT
CSDGYSNQPQHF
>TRBV7-3|.|.|TRBJ1-3
TGCGCCAGCAGCCAAGATAGGACGGTGACTGGAAACACCATATATTTT
CASSQDRTVTGNTIYF
>TRBV7-8|.|.|TRBJ1-4
TGTGCCAGCAGCCTGCGAGGGGACACTGAAAAACTGTTTTTT
CASSLRGDTEKLFF
>TRBV5-1|TRBD2|.|TRBJ2-2
TGCGCCAGCAGCTTGGAACTAGCGGGGGACACCGGGGAGCTGTTTTTT
CASSLELAGDTGELFF
>TRBV7-2|.|.|TRBJ2-7
TGTGCCAGCAGCCCACAAGGCCACCCCTATGGGGAGCAGTACTTC
CASSPQGHPYGEQYF
>TRBV7-8|.|few|TRBJ2-7
TGTGCCAGCAGCTTATGGGGGTCCCCGGTTAACGAGCAGTACTTC
CASSLWGSPVNEQYF
>TRBV20-1|.|many|TRBJ1-5
TGCAGTGCTATTTCAGAGGGCAATCAGCCCCAGCATTTT
CSAISEGNQPQHF
>TRBV29-1|TRBD2|.|TRBJ2-7
TGCAGCTTGGGGACTAGTCCCTACGAGCAGTACTTC
CSLGTSPYEQYF
>TRBV7-9|.|.|TRBJ2-7
TGTGCCAGCAATCAACAGGGCCTATTCTACGAGCAGTACTTC
CASNQQGLFYEQYF
>TRBV5-1|.|.|TRBJ1-2
TGCGCCAGCAGCTTGGGGGGCAGCGAAGGCTATGGCTACACCTTC
CASSLGGSEGYGYTF
>TRBV11-2|.|.|TRBJ1-3
TGTGCCAGCAGCTCTGGACATGGGTACTCTGGAAACACCATATATTTT
CASSSGHGYSGNTIYF
>TRBV7-2|.|few|TRBJ2-5
TGTGCCAGCAGCTTAGTCAGGGGCAATCAAGAGACCCAGTACTTC
CASSLVRGNQETQYF
>TRBV25-1|TRBD1|.|TRBJ1-5
TGTGCCAGCAGTTTAGGGACAGGGGCTAATCAGCCCCAGCATTTT
CASSLGTGANQPQHF
>TRBV7-3|TRBD1|few|TRBJ2-2
TGTGCCAGCAGCCCTTCCGGGACAGCGAACACCGGGGAGCTGTTTTTT
CASSPSGTANTGELFF
>TRBV5-1|TRBD1|few|TRBJ1-1
TGCGCCAGCAGCTTTGGACAGGGAGTCGAAGCTTTCTTT
CASSFGQGVEAFF
>TRBV6-5|.|.|TRBJ1-5
TGTGCCAGCAGCCACGGGGGGCCCCAGCATTTT
CASSHGGPQHF
>TRBV19|.|.|TRBJ1-1
TGTGCCAGTAGTATAGTGCCCAGGGGTACTGAAGCTTTCTTT
CASSIVPRGTEAFF
>TRBV5-1|.|.|TRBJ2-7
TGCGCCAGCAGCTTGCCGGCAGCCTACGAGCAGTACTTC
CASSLPAAYEQYF
>TRBV7-9|.|many|TRBJ2-7
TGTGCCAGCAGGACCGCTACCGAGCAGTACTTC
CASRTATEQYF
>TRBV10-3|TRBD2|.|TRBJ2-7
TGTGCCATCAGTGAGGGGAGGGCAGGGAGTAGGAGGTTAGACGAGCAGTACTTC
CAISEGRAGSRRLDEQYF
>TRBV19|TRBD1|few|TRBJ1-6
TGTGCCAGTAGTTCGGACAGGGGGCCTCCACCCCTCCACTTT
CASSSDRGPPPLHF
>TRBV19|.|once|TRBJ2-7
TGTGCCAGCAGCCCGTACGGACCCGGACACCACGAGCAGTACTTC
CASSPYGPGHHEQYF
>TRBV29-1|.|.|TRBJ2-7
TGCAGCGTTGCCCCCCCTGACAGGCGGTACGAGCAGTACTTC
CSVAPPDRRYEQYF
>TRBV6-6|.|few|TRBJ1-1
TGTGCCAGCAGTCCCAGACTCGACGGGCACGAAGCTTTCTTT
CASSPRLDGHEAFF
>TRBV13|.|.|TRBJ2-2
TGTGCCGGCAGCTTAGGCGCGAACACCGGGGAGCTGTTTTTT
CAGSLGANTGELFF
>TRBV2|TRBD1|.|TRBJ2-2
TGTGCCAGCAGCTCGACAGGGAATGGCGGGGAGCTGTTTTTT
CASSSTGNGGELFF